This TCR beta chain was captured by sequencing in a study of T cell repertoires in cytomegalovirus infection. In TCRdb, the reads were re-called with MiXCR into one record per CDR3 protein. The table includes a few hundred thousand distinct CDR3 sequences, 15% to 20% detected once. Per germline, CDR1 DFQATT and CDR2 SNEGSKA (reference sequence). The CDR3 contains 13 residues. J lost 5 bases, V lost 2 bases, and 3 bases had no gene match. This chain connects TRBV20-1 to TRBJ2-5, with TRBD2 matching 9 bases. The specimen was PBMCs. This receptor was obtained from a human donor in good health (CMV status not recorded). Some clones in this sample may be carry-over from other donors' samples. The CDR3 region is CSARLAGRETQYF. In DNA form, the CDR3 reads TGCAGTGCTAGACTAGCGGGAAGGGAGACCCAGTACTTC.